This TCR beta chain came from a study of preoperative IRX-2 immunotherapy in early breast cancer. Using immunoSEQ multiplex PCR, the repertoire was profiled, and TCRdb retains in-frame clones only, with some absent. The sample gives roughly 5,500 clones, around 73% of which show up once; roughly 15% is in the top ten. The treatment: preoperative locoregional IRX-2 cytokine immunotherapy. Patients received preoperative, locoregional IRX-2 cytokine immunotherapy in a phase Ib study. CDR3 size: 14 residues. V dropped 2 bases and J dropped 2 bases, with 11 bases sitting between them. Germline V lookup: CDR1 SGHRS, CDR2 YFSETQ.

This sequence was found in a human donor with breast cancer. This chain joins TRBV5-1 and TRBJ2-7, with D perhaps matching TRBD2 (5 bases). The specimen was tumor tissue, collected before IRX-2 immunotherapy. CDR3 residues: CASSFEGTPYEQYF. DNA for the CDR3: TGCGCCAGCAGCTTCGAGGGAACCCCCTACGAGCAGTACTTC.